Shown below are 13 T cell receptor beta chains from a single sample sequenced in a study of metastatic and nonmetastatic thyroid tumors (dated by TCRdb to about 2020). None of the patients had been given any treatment before thyroid surgery. Libraries were made using PCR. The data were produced on an Illumina HiSeq 4000. TCRdb passed the public sequencing reads through fastp at Q25 and MiXCR, retaining productive beta sequences. Within this sample are 40,000 or so clones, with around 17% of them counted one time only. The biggest ten clones account for approximately 9.8% of the sample. Specimen: tumor tissue. The origin of the receptors is a female donor with papillary thyroid cancer or a benign thyroid nodule (not recorded which). Some clones in this sample may be carry-over from other donors' samples.

This chain uses TRBV5-1 with TRBJ2-7; 7 bases line up with TRBD2. J lost 4 bases, V lost 4 bases, and 5 bases had no gene match. CDR1 SGHRS and CDR2 YFSETQ come from the germline V gene. This CDR3 contains 13 residues. The CDR3 here is CASSTGTTYEQYF. For the CDR3, the DNA is TGCGCCAGCAGCACGGGGACTACATACGAGCAGTACTTC.

This clone was seen at least ten times. The chain links TRBV12-3 or TRBV12-4 to TRBJ2-5; TRBD2 aligns across 8 bases. The V gene end was trimmed by 3 bases and the J gene end by 0 bases; junction bases not matched to a gene: 15. This CDR3 contains 19 residues. This CDR3 is CASSLSFGGGIKYQETQYF. The CDR3 bases are TGTGCCAGCAGTTTGTCTTTCGGGGGGGGAATAAAGTACCAAGAGACCCAGTACTTC.

In its sample, this clone was seen many times. The sample contains more than one DNA sequence encoding this CDR3. This chain uses TRBV19 with TRBJ2-4; D may be TRBD2 (6 bases). This CDR3 has 16 amino acids. Germline CDR1 and CDR2: LNHDA and SQIVND (reference sequence). Trimming cost V 3 bases and J 0 bases, with 12 bases left between them. The CDR3 sequence is CASSMGGGLAKNIQYF. As DNA, the CDR3 is TGTGCCAGTAGTATGGGGGGAGGTCTAGCCAAAAACATTCAGTACTTC. Combining the CDR3 with reference TRBV19 and TRBJ2-4 gives the whole variable domain DGGITQSPKYLFRKEGQNVTLSCEQNLNHDAMYWYRQDPGQGLRLIYYSQIVNDFQKGDIAEGYSVSREKKESFPLTVTSAQKNPTAFYLCASSMGGGLAKNIQYFGAGTRLSVL.

The J gene is TRBJ1-2, the V gene TRBV27, with D hard to call. Germline assignment: CDR1 MNHEY and CDR2 SMNVEV (reference sequence). V lost 5 bases and J 7 bases, leaving 14 bases between the germline ends. There are 13 residues in the CDR3. Here the CDR3 reads CASSLGWRFGYTF. The CDR3 nucleotides are TGTGCCAGCAGTCTAGGATGGCGGTTTGGCTACACCTTC.

This clone was observed at least ten times. The rearrangement links TRBV20-1 to TRBJ1-1; TRBD1 might be the D (6 bases). V lost 3 bases to trimming and J lost 9 bases, with 11 bases between them. CDR3 size: 11 residues. Germline V lookup: CDR1 DFQATT, CDR2 SNEGSKA (reference sequence). CDR3 nucleotides: TGCAGTGCTAGGATACAGGGTCAAGCTTTCTTT. Translation gives CSARIQGQAFF.

This chain uses TRBV11-2 with TRBJ2-7; 7 bases align to TRBD2. J was trimmed by 3 bases and V by 5 bases; bases with no gene match: 10. Per germline, CDR1 SGHAT and CDR2 FQNNGV. CDR3 length: 15 amino acids. The CDR3 DNA follows: TGTGCCAGCAGCCCCTCGCCGGGGGGAGTCTACGAGCAGTACTTC. Protein: CASSPSPGGVYEQYF. The full variable domain, completed using reference TRBV11-2 and TRBJ2-7, is EAGVAQSPRYKIIEKRQSVAFWCNPISGHATLYWYQQILGQGPKLLIQFQNNGVVDDSQLPKDRFSAERLKGVDSTLKIQPAKLEDSAVYLCASSPSPGGVYEQYFGPGTRLTVT.

This clone is termed medium-sized. The chain employs TRBV5-5 and TRBJ2-5; possible D gene TRBD2, 6 bases. The germline CDR1 and CDR2 sequences are SGHKS and YYEKEE (reference sequence). The CDR3 extends over 14 amino acids. V was trimmed by 3 bases and J by 0 bases, leaving 9 bases between them. The CDR3 spells CASSSRTNQETQYF. CDR3 nucleotide sequence: TGTGCCAGCAGCTCAAGGACTAACCAAGAGACCCAGTACTTC.

As for this clone: A much larger clonotype is one base distant, so this may be a read error. The sample contains more than one DNA sequence encoding this CDR3. This chain links TRBV20-1 with TRBJ2-3; D is uncertain. This CDR3 comprises 13 residues. Germline V gene data show CDR1 as DFQATT and CDR2 as SNEGSKA (reference sequence). Trimming pared 6 bases from V and 3 bases from J, leaving 13 bases between. CDR3 DNA sequence: TGCAGTGCCGGTCCCGGGCGGACAGATACGCAGTATTTT. Translation: CSAGPGRTDTQYF.

This clone was observed many times. J is TRBJ1-1 and V is TRBV12-3 or TRBV12-4; unclear D gene. This CDR3 spans 13 amino acids. The V end lost 3 bases, the J end lost 6 bases, and 11 bases lay between the germline ends. The CDR3 DNA reads as TGTGCCAGCAGTTTTACCGGGGTTCCTGAAGCTTTCTTT. This codes for CASSFTGVPEAFF.

In the case of this clone: The conserved closing phenylalanine or tryptophan is absent in this CDR3, likely reflecting a read error. V usage is TRBV7-8 and J usage is TRBJ2-7; D call uncertain. The CDR3 runs 12 residues. V lost 5 bases, J lost 4 bases, and 9 bases lay in between. Germline CDR1 and CDR2: SGHVS and FQNEAQ. CDR3 coding DNA: TGTGCCAGCAGCGTAACCCCTTACGAGCAGTACTTA. Residues: CASSVTPYEQYL.

This clone appeared a few times. The chain links TRBV28 to TRBJ2-7; 13 bases line up with TRBD2. The length of the CDR3 is 15 residues. Germline V gene sequence: CDR1 MDHEN, CDR2 SYDVKM. Germline trimming cut 9 bases from V and 5 bases from J; bases unmatched to any gene: 10. Here the CDR3 reads CARSNVTSGRDEQYF. The CDR3 DNA is TGTGCCAGAAGTAACGTTACTAGCGGGAGGGACGAGCAGTACTTC.

The chain carries TRBV5-1 and TRBJ1-1; 7 nucleotides match TRBD1. The V gene's germline CDR1 is SGHRS and CDR2 YFSETQ. The junction had 14 bases not matched to a gene; V was cut back by 6 bases and J by 0 bases. CDR3 length equals 17 residues. The CDR3: CASISLRQGLMNTEAFF. For the CDR3, the DNA is TGCGCCAGCATTTCTCTCCGACAGGGCCTCATGAACACTGAAGCTTTCTTT.

There are many counts of this clone. The V and J genes are TRBV6-4 and TRBJ2-6; D is unclear. V lost 0 bases to trimming and J lost 1 base, with 7 bases between them. This CDR3 spans 16 amino acids. Germline lookup yields CDR1 MRHNA and CDR2 SNTAGT. The CDR3 region has the DNA TGTGCCAGCAGTGACTCGGCCTCGTCTGGGGCCAACGTCCTGACTTTC. Protein sequence: CASSDSASSGANVLTF.